The TCR beta chain described here comes from a study of T cell responses to AZD1222 COVID-19 vaccine (dated by TCRdb to about 2021). For context, the study as a whole: A total of 233 trial participants underwent TCR sequencing, of whom around 200 received two doses of AZD1222 and around 26 received two doses of the MenACWY control vaccine. Trial participants were enrolled by age into subgroups of 18-55, 56-69 and 70-plus years, and around 150, 28 and 57 TCR-sequenced participants, respectively, were included in these subgroups.

Via the germline V gene, CDR1 is MNHNS and CDR2 SASEGT. Trimming costs V 2 bases and J 4 bases, and their ends lie 3 bases apart. The CDR3 holds 11 amino acids from the cysteine to the phenylalanine. CDR3 DNA is the only sequence kept; it has 33 bases, read in frame from the first base. Read against the paper, the sample's time point label means: about 28 days (+/-7) after the second vaccine dose. Because spike-specific TCR depth and breadth did not differ between the two schedules, AZD1222 recipients who got a second dose at roughly 4 weeks were pooled with those who got a second dose at roughly 12 weeks. The vaccinee samples were drawn from two UK trials, COV001 and COV002, one of which was a single-blind randomized controlled phase 2/3 trial testing AZD1222 (ChAdOx1 nCoV-19) in healthy adults. For TCRbeta chain sequencing, PBMC samples from trial participants were taken at day 0 and at day 28 after the second dose.

What the research found in general, with its limitations: No day 14 peak-response samples were available, so repertoires were characterized only after the peak T cell response. Conclusions about previously exposed vaccinees are limited, since just five to seven AZD1222 recipients were seropositive for SARS-CoV-2 at baseline. Participants were mostly white British and included more females than males, and it was suggested by the authors that clonal diversity may have been underestimated. Reportedly, close to half of the unique spike-specific TCRs recognized epitopes lying outside the regions that are mutated in the B.1.351 and B.1.1.7 variants. After two AZD1222 doses, both the breadth and the depth of spike-specific TCRs were significantly higher than at day 0 and than in MenACWY recipients. The 56-69-year group was small, and its depth increase did not reach significance, likely because of low power. The whole spike protein was spanned by vaccine-associated CD4 TCRs, and dominant responses were seen in regions 160-218 and 743-854.

The CDR3 regions of human TCRbeta chains were subjected to immunosequencing. The authors' analysis ran thus. Repertoire TCRs were checked for matches against a reference library of SARS-CoV-2-specific TCRs that had been generated using the MIRA antigen-specificity platform. Breadth meant the fraction of unique TCRs that were SARS-CoV-2-associated, whereas depth meant the fraction of total T cells that were SARS-CoV-2-associated. Using the MIRA data, every spike-specific TCR was mapped to the spike region that the TCR reacted to and assigned to either a CD4 or a CD8 class. Log10-transformed breadth and depth values were compared by one-way ANOVA with Sidak's multiple comparisons tests. Sourced from immuneACCESS, this table was stored by TCRdb with only in-frame sequences that have V and J called. A share of the clones is absent; for the studies checked, an unresolved V gene accounts for under half, and the remainder has no known explanation. D and trimming were read from the DNA, whereas the V and J calls and clone size are those reported in that table. Here the sample has roughly 120,000 clones; around nine tenths occur a single time. About 15% of the sample rests with the top ten.

Turning to this clone: Its antigen is still unknown. No base quality values were provided; no much bigger clone lies one nucleotide off.

The sequenced sample was peripheral blood, obtained 28 days after the second AZD1222 dose. Recombination linked TRBV6-1 to TRBJ2-7; the D segment cannot be called with confidence. The origin of this receptor is an adult who received the AZD1222 COVID-19 vaccine. CDR3 reads: CASSERYEQYF. The nucleotide sequence is TGTGCCAGCAGTGAAAGGTACGAGCAGTACTTC.